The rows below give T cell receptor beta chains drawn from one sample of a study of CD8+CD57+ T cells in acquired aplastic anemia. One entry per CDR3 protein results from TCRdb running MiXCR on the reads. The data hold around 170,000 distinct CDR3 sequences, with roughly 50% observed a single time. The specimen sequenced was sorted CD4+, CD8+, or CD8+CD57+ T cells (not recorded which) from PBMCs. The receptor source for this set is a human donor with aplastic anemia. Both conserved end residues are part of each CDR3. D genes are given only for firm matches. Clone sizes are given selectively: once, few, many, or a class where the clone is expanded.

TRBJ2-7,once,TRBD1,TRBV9,CASSRTDRDEQYF,TGTGCCAGCAGCCGGACGGACAGGGACGAGCAGTACTTC
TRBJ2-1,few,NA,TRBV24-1,CATIAVSGTMSYEQFF,TGTGCCACCATTGCCGTATCCGGGACAATGTCCTATGAGCAGTTCTTC
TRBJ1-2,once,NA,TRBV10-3,CAIKPGASYGYTF,TGTGCCATCAAGCCGGGGGCGAGCTATGGCTACACCTTC
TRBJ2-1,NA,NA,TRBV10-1,CASSESGPSKQFF,TGCGCCAGCAGTGAGTCGGGGCCTTCCAAGCAGTTCTTC
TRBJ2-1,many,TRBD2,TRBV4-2,CASSQSLAGRLFQFF,TGTGCCAGCAGCCAGAGCCTAGCGGGGAGACTTTTTCAGTTCTTC
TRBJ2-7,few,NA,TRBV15,CATSRDRQTEQYF,TGTGCCACCAGCAGAGATAGACAAACAGAGCAGTACTTC
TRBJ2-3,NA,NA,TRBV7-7,CASSLVIRGPTDTQYF,TGTGCCAGCAGCTTAGTCATCAGGGGACCCACAGATACGCAGTATTTT
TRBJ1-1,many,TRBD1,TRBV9,CASSFGTEMNTEAFF,TGTGCCAGCAGCTTTGGGACAGAGATGAACACTGAAGCTTTCTTT
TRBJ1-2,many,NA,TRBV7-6,CASSLGQSSYGYTF,TGTGCCAGCAGCTTAGGGCAGTCATCCTATGGCTACACCTTC
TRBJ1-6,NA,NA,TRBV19,CASSTSTTTFPPLHF,TGTGCCAGTAGTACGAGTACGACCACCTTCCCACCCCTCCACTTT
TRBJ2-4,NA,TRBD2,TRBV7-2,CASRLAGNIQYF,TGTGCCAGTCGACTAGCTGGGAACATTCAGTACTTC
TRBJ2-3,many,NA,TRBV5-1,CASSLGSTVGTDTQYF,TGCGCCAGCAGCTTGGGGAGTACAGTTGGCACAGATACGCAGTATTTT
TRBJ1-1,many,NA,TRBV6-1,CASSEVMTAEAFF,TGTGCCAGCAGTGAAGTTATGACGGCTGAAGCTTTCTTT
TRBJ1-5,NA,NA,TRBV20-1,CSAREGGFENQPQHF,TGCAGTGCTAGAGAAGGAGGGTTTGAGAATCAGCCCCAGCATTTT
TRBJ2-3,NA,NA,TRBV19,CASTMTTHTDTQYF,TGTGCCAGTACCATGACCACCCACACAGATACGCAGTATTTT
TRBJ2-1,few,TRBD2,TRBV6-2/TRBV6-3,CASSRPSGGYNEQFF,TGTGCCAGCAGTCGCCCGTCGGGGGGCTACAATGAGCAGTTCTTC
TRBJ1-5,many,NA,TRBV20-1,CSARDRRGNQPQHF,TGCAGTGCTAGAGATAGACGGGGAAATCAGCCCCAGCATTTT
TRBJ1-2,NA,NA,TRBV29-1,CSVGDALRADYGYTF,TGCAGCGTTGGAGATGCCCTCAGGGCCGACTATGGCTACACCTTC
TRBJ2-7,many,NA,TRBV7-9,CASSPGTPPIEQYF,TGTGCCAGCAGCCCGGGGACTCCTCCCATCGAGCAGTACTTC
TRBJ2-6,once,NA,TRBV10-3,CASSERAMTF,TGTGCCAGCAGTGAAAGGGCAATGACTTTC
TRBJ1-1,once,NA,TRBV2,CASSGRNWGTEAFF,TGTGCCAGCAGTGGCAGGAATTGGGGCACTGAAGCTTTCTTT
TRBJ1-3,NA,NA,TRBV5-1,CASSLEGSGNTIYF,TGCGCCAGCAGCTTGGAGGGTTCCGGAAACACCATATATTTT
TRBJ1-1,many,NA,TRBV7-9,CASSSRSGGEAFF,TGTGCCAGCAGCTCGAGGTCTGGGGGGGAAGCTTTCTTT
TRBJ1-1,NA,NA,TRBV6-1,CASSETVNTEAFF,TGTGCCAGCAGTGAAACCGTGAACACTGAAGCTTTCTTT
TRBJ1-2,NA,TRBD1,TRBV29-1,CSVGTGLTYTF,TGCAGCGTGGGGACAGGGCTCACCTACACCTTC
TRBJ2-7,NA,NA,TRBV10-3,CAISEPPTEQYF,TGTGCCATCAGTGAGCCACCGACCGAGCAGTACTTC
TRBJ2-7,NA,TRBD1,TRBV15,CASTPRRTGTVQYF,TGTGCCAGCACCCCCCGGCGGACAGGCACGGTGCAGTACTTC
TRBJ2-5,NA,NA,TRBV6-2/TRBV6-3,CASTLVGLSERETQYF,TGTGCCAGCACCCTCGTGGGGCTTTCAGAGCGAGAGACCCAGTACTTC
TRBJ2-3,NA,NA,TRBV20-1,CSARDGGVSTDTQYF,TGTAGTGCTAGAGACGGGGGAGTTAGCACAGATACGCAGTATTTT
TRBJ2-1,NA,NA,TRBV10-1,CASSRRAYEQFF,TGCGCCAGCAGTCGGAGGGCCTATGAGCAGTTCTTC
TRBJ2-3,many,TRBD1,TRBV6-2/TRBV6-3,CASSYSRRTGGSDTQYF,TGTGCCAGCAGTTACTCGAGAAGGACAGGGGGATCAGATACGCAGTATTTT
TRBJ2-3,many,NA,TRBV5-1,CASSWRGSTDTQYF,TGCGCCAGCAGCTGGAGGGGTAGCACAGATACGCAGTATTTT
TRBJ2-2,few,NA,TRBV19,CATFPSGTGLLLNTGELFF,TGTGCCACTTTCCCCTCGGGAACAGGGCTCCTATTAAACACCGGGGAGCTGTTTTTT
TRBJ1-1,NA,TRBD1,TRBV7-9,CASSLAGQEEAFF,TGTGCCAGCAGCTTAGCGGGACAGGAAGAAGCTTTCTTT
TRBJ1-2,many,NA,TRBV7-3,CASSPAGHGFHGYTF,TGTGCCAGCAGCCCGGCAGGCCATGGGTTCCATGGCTACACCTTC
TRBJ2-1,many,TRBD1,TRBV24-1,CATRGQGAEINEQFF,TGTGCCACCAGGGGACAGGGGGCAGAGATCAATGAGCAGTTCTTC
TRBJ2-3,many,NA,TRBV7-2,CASRGAPDTQYF,TGTGCCAGCAGGGGGGCCCCAGATACGCAGTATTTT
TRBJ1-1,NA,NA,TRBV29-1,CSVEARGAREAFF,TGCAGCGTTGAAGCCCGGGGGGCGCGGGAAGCTTTCTTT
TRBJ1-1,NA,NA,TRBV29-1,CSVVGRAEAFF,TGCAGCGTTGTTGGCAGGGCTGAAGCTTTCTTT
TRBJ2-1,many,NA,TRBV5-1,CASSLAAGIQGEQFF,TGCGCCAGCAGCTTGGCAGCAGGTATCCAAGGTGAGCAGTTCTTC
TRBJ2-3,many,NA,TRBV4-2,CASSQGANTQYF,TGTGCCAGCAGCCAGGGCGCCAATACGCAGTATTTT
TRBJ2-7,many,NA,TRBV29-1,CSAEQEGVEQYF,TGCAGCGCCGAGCAAGAGGGGGTCGAGCAGTACTTC
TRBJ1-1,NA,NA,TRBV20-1,CSARAQGGKTEAFF,TGCAGTGCTAGAGCACAGGGAGGGAAGACTGAAGCTTTCTTT
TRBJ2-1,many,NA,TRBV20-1,CSARIGYNEQFF,TGCAGTGCTAGAATAGGATACAATGAGCAGTTCTTC
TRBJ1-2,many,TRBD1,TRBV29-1,CSVEEKGGTGYTF,TGCAGCGTTGAAGAAAAAGGGGGCACGGGCTACACCTTC
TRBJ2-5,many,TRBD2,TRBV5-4,CASSIGGGQETQYF,TGTGCCAGCAGCATCGGCGGGGGACAAGAGACCCAGTACTTC
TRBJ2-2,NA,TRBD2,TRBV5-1,CASSLDLAANTGELFF,TGCGCCAGCAGCTTGGACCTAGCGGCAAACACCGGGGAGCTGTTTTTT
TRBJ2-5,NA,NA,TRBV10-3,CAISEAKGGETQYF,TGTGCCATCAGTGAGGCCAAGGGGGGAGAGACCCAGTACTTC
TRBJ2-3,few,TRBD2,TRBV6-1,CASRDGTSGTDTQYF,TGTGCCAGCAGAGACGGGACTAGCGGTACAGATACGCAGTATTTT
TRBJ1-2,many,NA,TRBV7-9,CASSSDFYGYTF,TGTGCCAGCAGCTCAGATTTCTATGGCTACACCTTC
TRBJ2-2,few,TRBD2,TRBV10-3,CAISGLAGPNTGELFF,TGTGCCATCAGTGGACTAGCGGGGCCGAACACCGGGGAGCTGTTTTTT
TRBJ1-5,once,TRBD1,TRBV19,CASSDSGGIEPQHF,TGTGCCAGTAGTGATTCAGGGGGCATTGAGCCCCAGCATTTT